This T cell receptor beta chain was sequenced during a study of blood T cell repertoires in COVID-19. About the study: Collection of acute and convalescent COVID-19 samples took place in the United States, Italy and Spain. PBMCs, B-cell-depleted T cells, or T cells provided the cDNA or gDNA that made up the material.

The authors' processing: Estimation of nucleated cell counts relied on the amplification of reference gene primers. Assay: immunoSEQ multiplex PCR; the TCRdb copy retains only in-frame clones and omits some. V, J and clone size reflect that table, while D and trimming were determined from the DNA. The profile shows 180,000 or so clones, about 86% of them singletons. Trimming at V came to 3 bases and at J to 5 bases, leaving 3 bases not matched to a gene. The germline CDR1 and CDR2 sequences are SGHTA and FQGNSA. The CDR3 spans 14 residues. Sequences were obtained from peripheral blood. The chain employs TRBV7-2 and TRBJ2-3; TRBD1 aligns across 9 bases. This receptor was obtained from a man in his sixties with acute or convalescent COVID-19. CDR3 loop: CASSLDRGVDTQYF. CDR3 in DNA: TGTGCCAGCAGCTTGGACAGGGGCGTAGATACGCAGTATTTT.